This TCR beta chain was sequenced during a study of metastatic and nonmetastatic thyroid tumors. For the study at large: Repertoires were compared across blood and tumor or nodule tissue from malignant and benign thyroid patients.

About this clone: The antigen remains undetermined.

Notes on the study in general: Benign nodules reportedly had significantly lower TCR beta diversity than malignant thyroid tumors in blood and tumor.

The V and J ends lost 5 bases and 5 bases, in that order; junction bases with no gene match: 5. This CDR3 comprises 14 residues. Germline CDR1 reads DFQATT; CDR2 reads SNEGSKA (reference sequence). In the original processing: Variation in CDR3 across clinicopathological groups served as the basis for constructing a distant-metastasis classifier in papillary thyroid cancer. TCRdb ran MiXCR on the PCR reads. The V and J calls reflect TCRdb's pipeline rather than the authors' work. The sample shows roughly 7,400 clones, under 30% of them seen only once. Every patient was untreated before thyroid surgery.

This receptor was identified in a male donor with papillary thyroid cancer or a benign thyroid nodule (not recorded which). Some clones in this sample may be carry-over from other donors' samples. Sequencing was carried out using adjacent normal tissue. The chain employs TRBV20-1 and TRBJ2-2; 10 bases align to TRBD2. This CDR3 is CSAAASGSTGELFF. The DNA of the CDR3 is TGCAGTGCTGCCGCTAGCGGGAGTACCGGGGAGCTGTTTTTT.